The 7 T cell receptor beta chains below were found in one sample sequenced in a study of glioma-infiltrating T cells after dendritic cell vaccination. Produced via immunoSEQ multiplex PCR; TCRdb's table is partial and in-frame only. The table has fewer than 60,000 clones, 89% seen once; the top ten hold about 5%. The time point: after dendritic cell vaccination, including at tumor progression/relapse. Sequenced here: blood, sampled after dendritic cell vaccination. These receptor sequences come from a human donor with glioblastoma.

The chain employs TRBV15 and TRBJ2-5; D gene unclear. V lost 0 bases, J lost 9 bases, and 11 bases lay in between. The CDR3 is made up of 13 amino acids. CDR1 is LNHNV, CDR2 YYDKDF, per germline (reference sequence). The CDR3 DNA reads as TGTGCCACCAGCAGAGAGGCTAGGAATCCCCAGTACTTC. Translation: CATSREARNPQYF.

V gene TRBV27 combines with J gene TRBJ1-5, with TRBD1 matching over 7 bases. V lost 10 bases to trimming and J lost 3 bases; unmatched junction nucleotides: 9. The germline V gene encodes CDR1 MNHEY and CDR2 SMNVEV (reference sequence). The CDR3 is 14 residues long. In nucleotides, the CDR3 is TGTGCCACCCAACGCCAGGGGGACAATCAGCCCCAGCATTTT. It codes for CATQRQGDNQPQHF.

V usage is TRBV7-9 and J usage is TRBJ2-7; D gene uncertain. The CDR3 has 13 residues. Trimming left V 2 bases short and J 6 bases short, with 11 bases between. Germline lookup yields CDR1 SEHNR and CDR2 FQNEAQ (reference sequence). CDR3 region: CASSLLGLVEQYF. CDR3 in DNA: TGTGCCAGCAGCTTATTGGGCCTGGTCGAGCAGTACTTC.

V usage is TRBV2 and J usage is TRBJ1-5, with 9 bases matching TRBD1. The CDR3 has 14 residues. Per germline, CDR1 SNHLY and CDR2 FYNNEI. Losses at the gene ends were 6 bases for V and 5 bases for J; bases not matched to a gene: 5. This CDR3 is CASSADRGYQPQHF. The CDR3 nucleotides are TGTGCCAGCAGCGCGGACAGGGGTTATCAGCCCCAGCATTTT.

V gene TRBV4-1 combines with J gene TRBJ2-3; TRBD1 matches 9 bases. This CDR3 has 14 amino acids. V was pared by 2 bases and J by 5 bases, with 2 bases of the junction left unmatched. CDR1 and CDR2 from the germline V gene are MGHRA and YSYEKL. CDR3 coding DNA: TGCGCCAGCAGCCAATGGACAGGGGAAGATACGCAGTATTTT. Translating gives CASSQWTGEDTQYF.

The gene calls are TRBV27 and TRBJ2-1, with TRBD1 matching over 7 bases. The J segment lost 7 bases and the V segment lost 5 bases, leaving 8 bases of the junction unmatched. CDR3 length: 14 amino acids. The germline V gene has CDR1 MNHEY and CDR2 SMNVEV (reference sequence). CDR3 DNA sequence: TGTGCCAGCAGTCCTCCCCGGGGACAGAATGAGCAGTTCTTC. Its translation is CASSPPRGQNEQFF.

This chain links TRBV13 with TRBJ2-2; a weak D match, TRBD2 (6 bases). V was clipped by 5 bases and J by 4 bases, with 8 bases between them. The V gene's germline CDR1 is PRHDT and CDR2 FYEKMQ (reference sequence). The CDR3 covers 13 residues. CDR3 bases: TGTGCCAGCAGCGGGACTGCCACCGGGGAGCTGTTTTTT. Protein: CASSGTATGELFF.